This entry lists 26 T cell receptor beta chains sequenced from one sample in a study of T cells in localized non-small cell lung cancer. The data were produced by immunoSEQ multiplex PCR, yet TCRdb's version contains in-frame clones alone and is incomplete. The sample shows about 70,000 clones, less than 90% of them seen only once. The source material was peripheral blood, sampled before any cancer treatment. The receptors stem from a male donor aged 60 or over with stage III squamous cell lung carcinoma.

The genes are TRBV7-6 and TRBJ1-3; 7 bases fit TRBD1. This CDR3 has 15 residues. V lost 3 bases and J lost 0; bases outside the gene matches: 2. CDR1 is SGHVS and CDR2 is FNYEAQ in the germline V gene. The CDR3 region has the DNA TGTGCCAGCAGCTTGGGACAGATCTCTGGAAACACCATATATTTT. This codes for CASSLGQISGNTIYF.

CDR3 amino acids: CASRDQAGISEQFF. The CDR3 bases are TGTGCCAGCCGAGATCAAGCGGGAATTAGTGAGCAGTTCTTC. The chain has TRBV2 and TRBJ2-1, with 7 bases identical to TRBD2. The V and J ends lost 8 bases and 9 bases, in that order; junction bases with no gene match: 13. Germline assignment: CDR1 SNHLY and CDR2 FYNNEI. CDR3 length equals 14 residues.

This clone has more than one count but fewer than ten. CDR3 nucleotides: TGTGCCAGTTTGCTCGGACAGAATAATTCACCCCTCCACTTT. This translates into CASLLGQNNSPLHF. This chain connects TRBV6-1 to TRBJ1-6; D may be TRBD1 (6 bases). Looked up from germline, CDR1 is MNHNS and CDR2 is SASEGT. Trimming removed 9 bases from V and 5 bases from J, with 14 bases in between. This CDR3 comprises 14 residues.

The V and J genes are TRBV19 and TRBJ1-5; a weak D match, TRBD1 (5 bases). V shed 6 bases and J shed 1 base, with 10 bases lying between them. CDR1 and CDR2 from the germline V gene are LNHDA and SQIVND (reference sequence). This CDR3 has 14 amino acids. The DNA for the CDR3 is TGTGCCAGTAGGACCCGGGACAGCAATCAGCCCCAGCATTTT. Translation: CASRTRDSNQPQHF. Full variable domain (missing parts from reference TRBV19 and TRBJ1-5): DGGITQSPKYLFRKEGQNVTLSCEQNLNHDAMYWYRQDPGQGLRLIYYSQIVNDFQKGDIAEGYSVSREKKESFPLTVTSAQKNPTAFYLCASRTRDSNQPQHFGDGTRLSIL.

CDR3 DNA: TGTGCCTGGACACCGGGAGGCGGCTACAACACTGAAGCTTTCTTT. Translating it yields CAWTPGGGYNTEAFF. The gene calls are TRBV30 and TRBJ1-1; D gene ambiguous. CDR3 length equals 15 residues. Trimming cost V 4 bases and J 2 bases, with 17 bases left between them. Germline lookup yields CDR1 GTSNPN and CDR2 SVGIG (reference sequence).

The rearrangement uses TRBV5-1 and TRBJ1-5; TRBD1 aligns across 10 bases. Germline V gene sequence: CDR1 SGHRS, CDR2 YFSETQ. Unmatched junction bases numbered 9, after V lost 2 bases and J lost 1 base. The CDR3 consists of 18 residues. The CDR3 protein is CASSLARQGAGSNQPQHF. CDR3 nucleotides: TGCGCCAGCAGCTTAGCGAGACAGGGGGCGGGGAGCAATCAGCCCCAGCATTTT.

This sequence joins TRBV19 and TRBJ1-4, with unresolved D. The CDR3 sequence is 11 residues long. In germline, CDR1 is LNHDA, CDR2 SQIVND (reference sequence). V was trimmed by 1 base and J by 7 bases, leaving 1 base between them. The chain's CDR3 is CASSIGEKLFF. CDR3 DNA: TGTGCCAGTAGTATAGGTGAAAAACTGTTTTTT.

This chain joins TRBV6-5 and TRBJ2-7; 11 bases are a match to TRBD1. With 6 bases clipped from V and 5 bases from J, the junction kept 6 bases outside the gene matches. The germline gives CDR1 MNHEY, CDR2 SVGAGI. The CDR3 spans 14 residues. CDR3 in DNA: TGTGCCAGCAGGAGCGGACAGGGGGCCAACGAGCAGTACTTC. It specifies CASRSGQGANEQYF.

The J gene is TRBJ2-2, the V gene TRBV5-1, with TRBD1 matching 7 bases. Germline V gene lookup returns CDR1 SGHRS and CDR2 YFSETQ. With 3 bases clipped from V and 5 bases from J, the junction kept 4 bases outside the gene matches. The CDR3 extends over 14 amino acids. The CDR3 sequence is CASSSWTGTGELFF. Here the CDR3 DNA reads TGCGCCAGCAGCTCTTGGACAGGAACCGGGGAGCTGTTTTTT. The full variable domain, completed using reference TRBV5-1 and TRBJ2-2, is KAGVTQTPRYLIKTRGQQVTLSCSPISGHRSVSWYQQTPGQGLQFLFEYFSETQRNKGNFPGRFSGRQFSNSRSEMNVSTLELGDSALYLCASSSWTGTGELFFGEGSRLTVL.

The chain uses TRBV2 and TRBJ1-5; weak D call: TRBD1 (5 bases). V was pared by 8 bases and J by 1 base, with 15 bases between. Germline values: CDR1 SNHLY, CDR2 FYNNEI. The CDR3 length is 15 residues. The DNA for the CDR3 is TGTGCCAGCGGGGGGGGTGACCAAAGCAATCAGCCCCAGCATTTT. Its translation: CASGGGDQSNQPQHF.

V and J are TRBV7-9 and TRBJ1-5; perhaps TRBD1 as D (6 bases). This CDR3 has 16 residues. Germline CDR1 and CDR2: SEHNR and FQNEAQ (reference sequence). V gave up 5 bases and J gave up 4 bases, with 18 bases separating them. The CDR3 here is CASSPSEGGGNQPQHF. The CDR3, as DNA: TGTGCCAGCAGCCCTTCAGAGGGGGGTGGGAATCAGCCCCAGCATTTT.

This clone appeared once. The chain has TRBV28 and TRBJ1-2, with 10 bases that match TRBD1. Germline CDR1 is MDHEN and CDR2 is SYDVKM. Trimming cost V 7 bases and J 2 bases; bases outside gene matches: 7. This CDR3 contains 15 residues. This CDR3 is CASTQDRGRNYGYTF. The DNA for the CDR3 is TGTGCCAGCACCCAAGACAGGGGGCGAAACTATGGCTACACCTTC.

The chain couples TRBV4-2 to TRBJ2-1; TRBD2 matches 9 bases. The CDR3 runs 18 residues. Germline-derived CDR1 and CDR2 are LGHNA and YNFKEQ. V was clipped by 0 bases and J by 5 bases; unmatched bases: 11. The CDR3 nucleotides read TGTGCCAGCAGCCAAGACGGGCGGGGGGGTACTCCTGACAATGAGCAGTTCTTC. This encodes CASSQDGRGGTPDNEQFF.

V usage is TRBV7-2 and J usage is TRBJ1-2; 8 positions match TRBD1. Looked up from germline, CDR1 is SGHTA and CDR2 is FQGNSA. The CDR3 loop spans 13 amino acids. V dropped 6 bases and J dropped 7; count of bases not matched to a gene: 7. CDR3 sequence reads: CASSSDRGSGYTF. The CDR3 nucleotides read TGTGCCAGCAGTTCCGACAGGGGCTCTGGCTACACCTTC.

V usage is TRBV7-2 and J usage is TRBJ1-2; D is unresolved. The germline V and J ends were trimmed by 4 bases and 2 bases, with 11 bases remaining between them. Germline CDR1 is SGHTA and CDR2 is FQGNSA. The CDR3 spans 14 residues. The DNA for the CDR3 is TGTGCCAGCAGCTCGAAACAAGAAAACTATGGCTACACCTTC. This translates into CASSSKQENYGYTF.

The rearrangement uses TRBV11-2 and TRBJ1-1; 7 nucleotides match TRBD1. Unmatched junction bases numbered 6, after V lost 2 bases and J lost 3 bases. Germline V gives CDR1 SGHAT, CDR2 FQNNGV. The length of the CDR3 is 15 residues. CDR3 amino acids: CASSLNPQGDTEAFF. The CDR3 DNA reads TGTGCCAGCAGCTTAAACCCGCAGGGGGACACTGAAGCTTTCTTT.

V is TRBV27 and J is TRBJ1-2; D uncertain. This CDR3 comprises 13 residues. Germline V lookup: CDR1 MNHEY, CDR2 SMNVEV (reference sequence). With 6 bases removed from V and 2 bases from J, the gap between germline ends came to 10 bases. Here the CDR3 DNA reads TGTGCCAGCAGCCCCTCATTAAACTATGGCTACACCTTC. It yields the protein CASSPSLNYGYTF.

The gene calls are TRBV5-1 and TRBJ2-2; 12 bases are a match to TRBD2. This CDR3 comprises 16 residues. Looked up from germline, CDR1 is SGHRS and CDR2 is YFSETQ. V lost 7 bases, J lost 7 bases, and 11 bases stayed unmatched. The CDR3 loop is CASLDRTSGVDGELFF. The CDR3 bases are TGCGCCAGCCTGGATCGGACTAGCGGGGTTGACGGGGAGCTGTTTTTT.

The V call is TRBV19, the J call TRBJ1-1, with TRBD1 matching over 9 bases. This CDR3 spans 13 amino acids. The V gene end was trimmed by 8 bases and the J gene end by 5 bases; junction bases not matched to a gene: 6. Per the germline V gene, CDR1 is LNHDA and CDR2 is SQIVND (reference sequence). As DNA, the CDR3 is TGTGCCAGTCTCGGACAGGGGCGGACTGAAGCTTTCTTT. It codes for CASLGQGRTEAFF.

The J gene is TRBJ2-5, the V gene TRBV7-3, with D possibly matching TRBD2 (5 bases). The CDR3 extends over 15 amino acids. V was clipped by 5 bases and J by 1 base, with 14 bases between them. Germline-derived CDR1 and CDR2 are SGHTA and FQGTGA. The CDR3 here is CASSIVGSGQETQYF. For the CDR3, the DNA is TGTGCCAGCAGCATCGTAGGGAGCGGCCAAGAGACCCAGTACTTC.

The chain is built from TRBV7-2 and TRBJ1-2, with D unclear. The CDR3 sequence is 13 residues long. From germline, CDR1 is SGHTA and CDR2 FQGNSA. Trimming left V 5 bases short and J 7 bases short, with 14 bases between. CDR3 in amino acids: CASSLVGRGGYTF. The CDR3 DNA sequence: TGTGCCAGCAGCCTGGTCGGACGAGGTGGCTACACCTTC. Based on the CDR3 plus reference TRBV7-2 and TRBJ1-2, the full variable domain is GAGVSQSPSNKVTEKGKDVELRCDPISGHTALYWYRQSLGQGLEFLIYFQGNSAPDKSGLPSDRFSAERTGGSVSTLTIQRTQQEDSAVYLCASSLVGRGGYTFGSGTRLTVV.

The table lists this clone with a count of one. The chain is built from TRBV4-1 and TRBJ2-5, with no clear D. This CDR3 is built from 17 residues. Germline-derived CDR1 and CDR2 are MGHRA and YSYEKL. Trimming took off 0 bases at V and 1 base at J, with 15 bases between the two ends. The CDR3 coding sequence is TGCGCCAGCAGCCAAGATCCCCCCGGCGTACTCCAAGAGACCCAGTACTTC. Translating gives CASSQDPPGVLQETQYF.

This chain links TRBV7-2 with TRBJ2-2; D not certain. CDR1 and CDR2 (germline): SGHTA, FQGNSA. The V gene lost 3 bases and the J gene lost 4 bases, with 9 bases spanning the gap. The length of the CDR3 is 14 residues. The CDR3 DNA follows: TGTGCCAGCAGCTTGCGTTCGTCCACCGGGGAGCTGTTTTTT. It specifies CASSLRSSTGELFF.

The rearrangement links TRBV11-2 to TRBJ2-3; D call uncertain. The germline CDR1 and CDR2 sequences are SGHAT and FQNNGV. Trimming pared 4 bases from V and 0 bases from J, leaving 11 bases between. The CDR3 consists of 15 residues. For the CDR3, the DNA is TGTGCCAGCAGCTCTACTGGAATCAGCACAGATACGCAGTATTTT. Translated: CASSSTGISTDTQYF.

The genes are TRBV11-1 and TRBJ2-5; D is possibly TRBD1 or TRBD2 (5 bases each). V lost 7 bases and J lost 5, with 26 bases in between. CDR3 length: 17 amino acids. From germline, CDR1 is SGHAT and CDR2 FQDESV (reference sequence). In nucleotides, the CDR3 is TGTGCCAGCACCAAATCCGAGGGGAGCTCCAGGTCGGAGACCCAGTACTTC. This encodes CASTKSEGSSRSETQYF.

This clone has just a few counts. This chain joins TRBV2 and TRBJ1-1, with D uncertain. Germline CDR1 is SNHLY and CDR2 is FYNNEI. This CDR3 is 11 amino acids long. V lost 4 bases, J lost 4 bases, and 4 bases lay in between. The CDR3 loop is CASSVATEAFF. Here the CDR3 DNA reads TGTGCCAGCAGTGTAGCCACTGAAGCTTTCTTT.